Shown below are 25 T cell receptor beta chains from a single sample sequenced in a study of shared clonotypes between healthy human individuals. Naivety among CD8 cells was defined by CD45RO negativity and positive CCR7 selection, thereby excluding terminally differentiated effector memory CD45RA+ cells. Using immunoSEQ multiplex PCR, the repertoire was profiled, and TCRdb retains in-frame clones only, with some absent. The table includes about 2 million clones, about 95% detected once. The sequencing input was naive CD8+ T cells sorted from blood. The source is a man younger than 35 in good health.

The V and J genes are TRBV2 and TRBJ2-7; possible D gene TRBD2, 6 bases. The end of the DNA aligns better with TRBJ2-5, so the J call may be wrong. The germline CDR1 and CDR2 sequences are SNHLY and FYNNEI. The CDR3 length is 14 residues. The CDR3, as DNA: TGTGCCACAACTAGCCTAGCGACTCAAGAGACCCAGTACTTC. It is translated as CATTSLATQETQYF.

The chain carries TRBV6-5 and TRBJ2-1; D is uncertain. The V gene lost 1 base and the J gene lost 8 bases, with 12 bases spanning the gap. The germline V gene encodes CDR1 MNHEY and CDR2 SVGAGI. This CDR3 region has 14 residues. In DNA, the CDR3 is TGTGCCAGCAGTTACTATTTCCAGAATGATGAGCAGTTCTTC. It specifies CASSYYFQNDEQFF.

The chain couples TRBV7-8 to TRBJ2-7; 10 bases are a match to TRBD2. The CDR3 sequence is 15 residues long. Germline V CDR1 and CDR2: SGHVS, FQNEAQ. The trim removed 2 bases at V and 12 bases at J, leaving 13 bases unmatched. The CDR3 DNA sequence: TGTGCCAGCAGCTTACTAGCGGGAGCCCTAGAGGGTCCGTACTTC. Amino acid sequence: CASSLLAGALEGPYF.

The V call is TRBV7-9, the J call TRBJ2-7, with D perhaps TRBD1 or TRBD2 (5 bases each). The CDR3 loop spans 14 amino acids. The V gene's germline CDR1 is SEHNR and CDR2 FQNEAQ (reference sequence). Trimming shortened V by 5 bases and J by 2 bases, and 13 bases separated the two germline ends. CDR3 loop: CASSLSGTTYEQYF. CDR3 DNA sequence: TGTGCCAGCAGCCTATCCGGGACGACCTACGAGCAGTACTTC.

A single count supports this clone. The rearrangement links TRBV5-5 to TRBJ1-2, with D possibly matching TRBD1 (5 bases). There are 15 residues in the CDR3. CDR1 is SGHKS and CDR2 is YYEKEE in the germline V gene (reference sequence). Trimming removed 5 bases at V and 1 base at J, with 15 bases between. CDR3 sequence (DNA): TGTGCCAGCAGAAAAGACAGCACTATTAACTATGGCTACACCTTC. Amino acids: CASRKDSTINYGYTF.

This chain joins TRBV28 and TRBJ2-5; D tentatively reads TRBD1 or TRBD2 (5 bases each). There are 13 residues in the CDR3. The V and J ends lost 3 bases and 4 bases respectively, with 9 bases between them. CDR1 MDHEN and CDR2 SYDVKM come from the germline V gene. DNA of the CDR3: TGTGCCAGCAGTTTTGAGGGGATAGAGACCCAGTACTTC. Amino acids: CASSFEGIETQYF.

The V call is TRBV5-1, the J call TRBJ1-3; D is uncertain. Germline V gene data show CDR1 as SGHRS and CDR2 as YFSETQ. V was pared by 0 bases and J by 16 bases, with 20 bases between. This CDR3 contains 14 residues. The CDR3, as DNA: TGCGCCAGCAGCTTGGAATGGACCGAAGATGGGGTGTATTTT. Its protein is CASSLEWTEDGVYF.

Here the CDR3 DNA reads TGTGCCAGCAGTGAATTTGGGGCAGGGGATCAGCCCCAGCATTTT. It codes for CASSEFGAGDQPQHF. The chain recombines TRBV6-1 with TRBJ1-5; D is perhaps TRBD1 (6 bases). Germline CDR1 reads MNHNS; CDR2 reads SASEGT. The V end lost 2 bases, the J end lost 5 bases, and 13 bases lay between the germline ends. The CDR3 runs to 15 residues.

The V gene is TRBV13, the J gene TRBJ2-7; D may be TRBD2 (6 bases). This CDR3 has 12 amino acids. V lost 5 bases, J lost 5 bases, and 10 bases lay in between. Germline V gene data show CDR1 as PRHDT and CDR2 as FYEKMQ (reference sequence). This chain's CDR3 is CASSVRRDEQYF. DNA of the CDR3: TGTGCCAGCAGCGTCCGGAGGGACGAGCAGTACTTC.

The table lists this clone with a few counts. This chain links TRBV23-1 with TRBJ2-1; 15 bases match TRBD2. TRBV23-1 is sorted into the ORF group, with uncertain function. J lost 2 bases, V lost 3 bases, and 8 bases had no gene match. The CDR3 contains 19 residues. The CDR3 region has the DNA TGCGCCAGCAGTCAGTGGACTAGCGGGAGGGATTCTGCCTACAATGAGCAGTTCTTC. This encodes CASSQWTSGRDSAYNEQFF.

The chain links TRBV2 to TRBJ2-7, with 10 bases identical to TRBD2. CDR1 and CDR2 (germline): SNHLY, FYNNEI. The CDR3 contains 16 residues. With 3 bases clipped from V and 0 bases from J, the junction kept 5 bases outside the gene matches. Here the CDR3 reads CASSDGTSAYSYEQYF. CDR3 DNA: TGTGCCAGCAGTGATGGGACTAGCGCCTACTCCTACGAGCAGTACTTC.

This chain links TRBV19 with TRBJ1-1; maybe TRBD1 (5 bases). Trimming pared 7 bases from V and 7 bases from J, leaving 25 bases between. CDR1 LNHDA and CDR2 SQIVND come from the germline V gene (reference sequence). The CDR3 extends over 16 amino acids. DNA of the CDR3: TGTGCCAGTATTGGGGAGGGGAGAAAAGGTAATATTGAAGCTTTCTTT. It translates to CASIGEGRKGNIEAFF.

The rearrangement uses TRBV5-5 and TRBJ2-7; D may correspond to TRBD1 or TRBD2 (6 bases each). The V gene's germline CDR1 is SGHKS and CDR2 YYEKEE (reference sequence). The ends were cut back, 4 bases at V and 6 bases at J, with 23 bases in the middle. This CDR3 comprises 16 residues. The CDR3 sequence is CASSINPPGAPTEQYF. The DNA for the CDR3 is TGTGCCAGCAGCATTAATCCACCGGGGGCTCCTACCGAGCAGTACTTC.

This chain links TRBV13 with TRBJ2-7, with D tentatively TRBD1 (5 bases). V was cut by 5 bases and J by 0 bases, with 17 bases left in between. From germline, CDR1 is PRHDT and CDR2 FYEKMQ (reference sequence). The CDR3 contains 16 residues. DNA of the CDR3: TGTGCCAGCAGCCCCACCAGGGCGACGTACTCCTACGAGCAGTACTTC. Translated: CASSPTRATYSYEQYF.

V is TRBV19 and J is TRBJ2-2; TRBD2 matches 10 bases. Germline trimming cut 1 base from V and 6 bases from J; bases unmatched to any gene: 8. Germline values: CDR1 LNHDA, CDR2 SQIVND (reference sequence). This CDR3 comprises 17 residues. The CDR3 DNA follows: TGTGCCAGTAGTATAGTAGGGGTAGCGGGGGGCGCCGGGGAGCTGTTTTTT. It is translated as CASSIVGVAGGAGELFF. Complete variable domain (other parts from reference TRBV19 and TRBJ2-2): DGGITQSPKYLFRKEGQNVTLSCEQNLNHDAMYWYRQDPGQGLRLIYYSQIVNDFQKGDIAEGYSVSREKKESFPLTVTSAQKNPTAFYLCASSIVGVAGGAGELFFGEGSRLTVL.

This chain connects TRBV2 to TRBJ1-2; D is ambiguous. The CDR3 covers 16 residues. Trimming stripped 2 bases from V and 4 bases from J, with 17 bases between. Germline V lookup: CDR1 SNHLY, CDR2 FYNNEI. CDR3: CASSEIPTAELYGYTF. In DNA, the CDR3 is TGTGCCAGCAGTGAAATTCCTACGGCAGAGCTCTATGGCTACACCTTC.

This rearrangement joins TRBV11-2 to TRBJ2-7; D call uncertain. Looked up from germline, CDR1 is SGHAT and CDR2 is FQNNGV. V was pared by 4 bases and J by 0 bases, with 7 bases between. CDR3 length: 13 residues. CDR3 bases: TGTGCCAGCAGCTCCCCTGACTCCTACGAGCAGTACTTC. Translated, it gives CASSSPDSYEQYF.

This clone appeared once. The chain combines TRBV6-1 with TRBJ2-7; the D is unclear. From germline, CDR1 is MNHNS and CDR2 SASEGT. V lost 4 bases to trimming and J lost 2 bases, with 6 bases between them. There are 12 residues in the CDR3. In nucleotides, the CDR3 is TGTGCCAGCAGTGGCATCGCCTACGAGCAGTACTTC. This codes for CASSGIAYEQYF.

This chain links TRBV6-5 with TRBJ1-2; a possible D gene is TRBD1 (6 bases). Germline-derived CDR1 and CDR2 are MNHEY and SVGAGI. V lost 4 bases, J lost 6 bases, and 21 bases lay in between. This CDR3 has 16 residues. The CDR3 reads CASSSIYAGEEDGYTF. The CDR3 DNA sequence: TGTGCCAGCAGTTCTATCTATGCAGGGGAGGAGGATGGCTACACCTTC.

This clone was observed a few times. The sample has other DNA sequences that encode this CDR3 too. The chain recombines TRBV6-5 with TRBJ2-2; no firm D call. This CDR3 is 14 amino acids long. V lost 2 bases and J lost 1, with 5 bases in between. Germline-derived CDR1 and CDR2 are MNHEY and SVGAGI. CDR3 protein: CASSYGLNTGELFF. DNA for the CDR3: TGTGCCAGCAGTTACGGCTTGAACACCGGGGAGCTGTTTTTT.

This sequence joins TRBV13 and TRBJ2-2; 8 bases line up with TRBD2. The ends lost 5 bases at V and 7 bases at J; junction bases unmatched: 12. The germline V gene has CDR1 PRHDT and CDR2 FYEKMQ (reference sequence). The CDR3 has 16 residues. The CDR3 region is CASSLLTGGPDGELFF. In DNA form, the CDR3 reads TGTGCCAGCAGCCTCTTGACGGGAGGGCCGGACGGGGAGCTGTTTTTT.

In regard to this clone: Different DNA sequences within this sample yield the same CDR3. The rearrangement links TRBV5-6 to TRBJ2-7; D possibly matches TRBD1 or TRBD2 (5 bases each). Germline assignment: CDR1 SGHDT and CDR2 YYEEEE. This CDR3 spans 13 amino acids. V lost 5 bases and J 3 bases, leaving 12 bases between the germline ends. CDR3 region: CASSYRGGYEQYF. DNA for the CDR3: TGTGCCAGCAGTTACCGTGGGGGCTACGAGCAGTACTTC.

The V call is TRBV28, the J call TRBJ2-1; D is unclear. The CDR3 covers 19 residues. V was trimmed by 5 bases and J by 3 bases, leaving 26 bases between them. The V gene's germline CDR1 is MDHEN and CDR2 SYDVKM. In nucleotides, the CDR3 is TGTGCCAGCAGTCCTGAACAATTCAAAGCAGAGGCACTCTACAATGAGCAGTTCTTC. Residues: CASSPEQFKAEALYNEQFF. Drawing the rest from reference TRBV28 and TRBJ2-1, the complete variable domain is DVKVTQSSRYLVKRTGEKVFLECVQDMDHENMFWYRQDPGLGLRLIYFSYDVKMKEKGDIPEGYSVSREKKERFSLILESASTNQTSMYLCASSPEQFKAEALYNEQFFGPGTRLTVL.

The chain couples TRBV5-6 to TRBJ1-3; D gene unclear. Germline CDR1 is SGHDT and CDR2 is YYEEEE. CDR3 length: 13 residues. Trimming took off 7 bases at V and 0 bases at J, with 8 bases between the two ends. CDR3 protein: CASGEVSGNTIYF. The CDR3 DNA follows: TGTGCCAGCGGAGAAGTCTCTGGAAACACCATATATTTT.

The genes are TRBV7-9 and TRBJ1-5; possible D gene TRBD1, 5 bases. From germline, CDR1 is SEHNR and CDR2 FQNEAQ (reference sequence). The V and J ends lost 1 base and 3 bases respectively, with 7 bases between them. This CDR3 is built from 14 residues. The CDR3 region is CASSLGGFNQPQHF. Here the CDR3 DNA reads TGTGCCAGCAGCTTAGGGGGCTTCAATCAGCCCCAGCATTTT. Based on the CDR3 plus reference TRBV7-9 and TRBJ1-5, the full variable domain is DTGVSQNPRHKITKRGQNVTFRCDPISEHNRLYWYRQTLGQGPEFLTYFQNEAQLEKSRLLSDRFSAERPKGSFSTLEIQRTEQGDSAMYLCASSLGGFNQPQHFGDGTRLSIL.